Each of the 23 T cell receptor beta chains below was sequenced from the same sample in a study of regulatory T cells in long-lasting Graves disease. According to the study, TCR beta libraries were built with iRepertoire HTBI primers and CDR3-region Arm-PCR. One entry per CDR3 protein results from TCRdb running MiXCR on the multiplex PCR reads. This sample yields 410,000 or so distinct CDR3 sequences, of which about 15% are seen a single time; about a sixth belongs to the top ten. Time point in this sample: newly diagnosed GD, antithyroid drugs for less than 3 months. Scientists built the TCR library using RNA that was extracted from PBMCs. In addition, the sample was reused for a study of T cells in Graves' hyperthyroidism and ophthalmopathy.

The sample in question was peripheral blood mononuclear cells (PBMCs), obtained at new diagnosis, from a patient treated with antithyroid drugs. Receptors were obtained from a woman aged 25 to 45 with Graves disease.

The genes are TRBV4-1 and TRBJ2-7, with D unclear. The CDR3 consists of 14 residues. Trimming removed 4 bases at V and 2 bases at J, with 12 bases between. CDR1 MGHRA and CDR2 YSYEKL come from the germline V gene. The CDR3 region is CASSLEQWTYEQYF. CDR3 nucleotides: TGCGCCAGCAGCCTAGAGCAGTGGACCTACGAGCAGTACTTC.

This clonotype occurred many times. The chain has TRBV18 and TRBJ2-5; TRBD2 is a possible D gene (6 bases). V lost 3 bases to trimming and J lost 4 bases, with 9 bases between them. Germline V gene data show CDR1 as KGHSH and CDR2 as LQKENI. This CDR3 is 13 amino acids long. DNA of the CDR3: TGTGCCAGCTCACCCGGACTAAGAGAGACCCAGTACTTC. This translates into CASSPGLRETQYF.

This clonotype has more than one count but fewer than ten. This CDR3 reads CASSSYSREGQFF. In nucleotides, the CDR3 is TGTGCCAGCAGTTCCTATTCGCGGGAAGGGCAGTTCTTC. V and J are TRBV28 and TRBJ2-1, with a possible D match to TRBD2 (6 bases). This CDR3 has 13 residues. Germline V gene sequence: CDR1 MDHEN, CDR2 SYDVKM. Trimming pared 4 bases from V and 12 bases from J, leaving 16 bases between.

In this sample, this clonotype turned up a few times. One junction end does not reproduce the germline sequence, and a read error may be involved. The chain couples TRBV6-1 to TRBJ1-5, with D possibly matching TRBD1 (5 bases). CDR1 is MNHNS and CDR2 is SASEGT in the germline V gene. The CDR3 has 14 amino acids. In nucleotides, the CDR3 is TGTGCCAGCAGGGGGCAGGGTCTCAATCAGCCCCGGCATTTT. Translated: CASRGQGLNQPRHF.

The J gene is TRBJ2-3, the V gene TRBV28; 11 nucleotides agree with TRBD2. This CDR3 contains 15 residues. CDR1 and CDR2 from the germline V gene are MDHEN and SYDVKM. V lost 5 bases to trimming and J lost 2 bases; unmatched junction nucleotides: 3. CDR3 nucleotide sequence: TGTGCCAGCAGTATTAGCGGGAGGGTCACAGATACGCAGTATTTT. Protein: CASSISGRVTDTQYF.

Note on this clonotype: This may come from a read error, since a much larger clone is one base off. The chain employs TRBV12-3 or TRBV12-4 and TRBJ2-1; perhaps TRBD2 as D (5 bases). This CDR3 has 13 residues. CDR3 coding DNA: TGTGCCTGCAGTTTAGCGAAGAAGAATGAGCAGTTCTTC. Translated: CACSLAKKNEQFF.

This clonotype showed up many times. The rearrangement joins TRBV12-3 or TRBV12-4 to TRBJ2-1; D may match TRBD1 or TRBD2 (5 bases each). V lost 6 bases, J lost 6 bases, and 15 bases lay in between. The CDR3 extends over 14 amino acids. This CDR3 is CASSQGSGSNEQFF. In DNA, the CDR3 is TGTGCCAGCAGCCAAGGGTCAGGGAGCAATGAGCAGTTCTTC.

This clonotype was observed a few times. The chain carries TRBV7-9 and TRBJ2-3; a possible D gene is TRBD1 (5 bases). This CDR3 contains 14 residues. Germline values: CDR1 SEHNR, CDR2 FQNEAQ (reference sequence). Deletions cut 3 bases from V and 4 bases from J, with 11 bases between. The DNA for the CDR3 is TGTGCCAGCAGCTTCCAGGGCAGGGCAGATACGCAGTATTTT. Translation gives CASSFQGRADTQYF.

Notes on this clonotype: A much larger clone sits a single nucleotide away, making a read error possible. J is TRBJ1-1 and V is TRBV2; D not resolved. CDR3 length equals 14 residues. Germline values: CDR1 SNHLY, CDR2 FYNNEI. Here the CDR3 DNA reads TGTGCCAGCAGTGGATTTGAGGACGGAACTGGAGCTTTCTTT. As protein: CASSGFEDGTGAFF.

The rearrangement uses TRBV9 and TRBJ2-6; no reliable D call. There are 16 residues in the CDR3. V was cut by 3 bases and J by 1 base, with 11 bases left in between. Germline V CDR1 and CDR2: SGDLS, YYNGEE. The CDR3 coding sequence is TGTGCCAGCAGCGCCTTTCCGCCTTCTGGGGCCAACGTCCTGACTTTC. Residues: CASSAFPPSGANVLTF.

The sample holds a few counts of this clonotype. V usage is TRBV28 and J usage is TRBJ1-2; TRBD1 agrees at 7 bases. Losses at the gene ends were 4 bases for V and 13 bases for J; bases not matched to a gene: 6. The CDR3 covers 11 residues. Germline-derived CDR1 and CDR2 are MDHEN and SYDVKM. CDR3 sequence: CASSSSGGSTF. Written as DNA, the CDR3 is TGTGCCAGCAGTTCCTCAGGGGGGAGCACCTTC.

This clonotype occurred many times. This chain uses TRBV9 with TRBJ2-7, with D perhaps being TRBD1 or TRBD2 (5 bases each). The CDR3 covers 13 residues. Germline CDR1 reads SGDLS; CDR2 reads YYNGEE. With 4 bases removed from V and 2 bases from J, the gap between germline ends came to 10 bases. In DNA form, the CDR3 reads TGTGCCAGCAGCACGGGGCCGACCTACGAGCAGTACTTC. Encoded protein: CASSTGPTYEQYF. The entire variable domain, with the rest obtained from reference TRBV9 and TRBJ2-7, is as follows: DSGVTQTPKHLITATGQRVTLRCSPRSGDLSVYWYQQSLDQGLQFLIQYYNGEERAKGNILERFSAQQFPDLHSELNLSSLELGDSALYFCASSTGPTYEQYFGPGTRLTVT.

This clonotype was observed a few times. The V call is TRBV2, the J call TRBJ2-2; TRBD2 matches 9 bases. From germline, CDR1 is SNHLY and CDR2 FYNNEI. This CDR3 comprises 18 residues. Trimming cost V 7 bases and J 2 bases; bases outside gene matches: 14. CDR3: CASTGQAREGPNTGELFF. In DNA, the CDR3 is TGTGCCAGCACCGGGCAGGCGCGGGAGGGCCCCAACACCGGGGAGCTGTTTTTT. The whole variable domain, remainder taken from reference TRBV2 and TRBJ2-2, is EPEVTQTPSHQVTQMGQEVILRCVPISNHLYFYWYRQILGQKVEFLVSFYNNEISEKSEIFDDQFSVERPDGSNFTLKIRSTKLEDSAMYFCASTGQAREGPNTGELFFGEGSRLTVL.

Ten or more counts support this clonotype. V is TRBV11-2 and J is TRBJ2-1; D is uncertain. The length of the CDR3 is 16 residues. V lost 1 base and J lost 0, with 10 bases in between. Germline loops: CDR1 SGHAT, CDR2 FQNNGV. The CDR3 reads CASSLGGRPSYNEQFF. Written as DNA, the CDR3 is TGTGCCAGCAGCTTAGGTGGAAGGCCCTCCTACAATGAGCAGTTCTTC. Full variable domain (rest looked up from reference TRBV11-2 and TRBJ2-1): EAGVAQSPRYKIIEKRQSVAFWCNPISGHATLYWYQQILGQGPKLLIQFQNNGVVDDSQLPKDRFSAERLKGVDSTLKIQPAKLEDSAVYLCASSLGGRPSYNEQFFGPGTRLTVL.

This clonotype appeared many times. This chain uses TRBV6-1 with TRBJ1-3, with D possibly matching TRBD1 (5 bases). CDR1 MNHNS and CDR2 SASEGT come from the germline V gene. CDR3 size: 15 residues. V was shortened by 8 bases and J by 4 bases, with 18 bases between the two germline ends. The CDR3 sequence is CASYLKGRSGNTIYF. The CDR3 bases are TGTGCCAGCTACCTGAAGGGGCGTTCAGGAAACACCATATATTTT.

This clonotype has at least ten counts. The V gene is TRBV6-5, the J gene TRBJ2-7, with 10 bases identical to TRBD1. CDR3 length: 16 amino acids. V shed 4 bases and J 7 bases; nucleotides not matched to a gene: 13. Germline loops: CDR1 MNHEY, CDR2 SVGAGI. CDR3 protein: CASSSLGQGISLEQYF. CDR3 sequence (DNA): TGTGCCAGCAGTTCCCTGGGACAGGGGATTTCTTTGGAGCAGTACTTC.

This clonotype has a handful of counts. The rearrangement joins TRBV12-3 or TRBV12-4 to TRBJ1-5; no reliable D call. V lost 5 bases to trimming and J lost 5 bases, with 10 bases between them. The length of the CDR3 is 13 residues. The CDR3 coding sequence is TGTGCCAGCAGTCTATCGCCGGATCAGCCCCAGCATTTT. It translates to CASSLSPDQPQHF.

This clonotype has at least ten counts. The chain links TRBV6-1 to TRBJ2-5; D gene uncertain. The CDR3 totals 12 residues. Between the trimmed V and J ends, which lost 6 bases and 2 bases, there was a span of 7 bases. Germline V CDR1 and CDR2: MNHNS, SASEGT. The CDR3 nucleotides are TGTGCCAGCAGAGGCAGACAAGAGACCCAGTACTTC. Translation gives CASRGRQETQYF.

As concerns this clonotype: A much bigger clone sits one base away, suggesting this may be a read error. The chain employs TRBV6-2 or TRBV6-3 and TRBJ2-3; 9 bases are shared with TRBD2. Germline V gives CDR1 MNHEY, CDR2 SVGEGT. This CDR3 comprises 15 residues. Losses at the gene ends were 7 bases for V and 4 bases for J; bases not matched to a gene: 9. The CDR3 DNA reads as TGTGCCAGCATAAGCCTAGCGGGGACCTCAGATACGCAGTATTTT. As protein: CASISLAGTSDTQYF.

This chain links TRBV20-1 with TRBJ2-3; 7 nucleotides match TRBD1. The J call may be in error: the DNA end matches TRBJ2-1 better. The CDR3 loop spans 13 amino acids. Germline V gives CDR1 DFQATT, CDR2 SNEGSKA (reference sequence). The CDR3 spells CSAIWTGDSEQFF. DNA of the CDR3: TGCAGTGCTATATGGACAGGCGACAGTGAGCAGTTCTTC.

The CDR3 here is CASSQGQGWNEQYF. The CDR3 bases are TGTGCCAGCAGCCAAGGGCAGGGCTGGAACGAGCAGTACTTC. J is TRBJ2-7 and V is TRBV3-1; weak D call: TRBD1 (5 bases). This CDR3 region has 14 residues. The V and J ends lost 1 base and 5 bases respectively, with 12 bases between them. The V gene's germline CDR1 is LGHDT and CDR2 YNNKEL (reference sequence).

A few counts support this clonotype. The rearrangement links TRBV20-1 to TRBJ2-2, with TRBD2 identical over 9 bases. Germline CDR1 is DFQATT and CDR2 is SNEGSKA (reference sequence). This CDR3 has 14 amino acids. The V gene end was trimmed by 1 base and the J gene end by 6 bases; junction bases not matched to a gene: 3. The CDR3 loop is CSARGAGGSGELFF. CDR3 nucleotide sequence: TGCAGTGCTAGAGGGGCGGGAGGGTCCGGGGAGCTGTTTTTT.

The chain has TRBV5-4 and TRBJ2-6; 7 bases are shared with TRBD1. J was trimmed by 2 bases and V by 5 bases; bases with no gene match: 4. This CDR3 has 15 amino acids. Per the germline V gene, CDR1 is SGHNT and CDR2 is YYREEE (reference sequence). CDR3 nucleotide sequence: TGTGCCAGCAGATCCACAGGGGCTGGGGCCAACGTCCTGACTTTC. Its translation: CASRSTGAGANVLTF. Using reference TRBV5-4 and TRBJ2-6 for the parts outside the CDR3, the full variable domain is ETGVTQSPTHLIKTRGQQVTLRCSSQSGHNTVSWYQQALGQGPQFIFQYYREEENGRGNFPPRFSGLQFPNYSSELNVNALELDDSALYLCASRSTGAGANVLTFGAGSRLTVL.